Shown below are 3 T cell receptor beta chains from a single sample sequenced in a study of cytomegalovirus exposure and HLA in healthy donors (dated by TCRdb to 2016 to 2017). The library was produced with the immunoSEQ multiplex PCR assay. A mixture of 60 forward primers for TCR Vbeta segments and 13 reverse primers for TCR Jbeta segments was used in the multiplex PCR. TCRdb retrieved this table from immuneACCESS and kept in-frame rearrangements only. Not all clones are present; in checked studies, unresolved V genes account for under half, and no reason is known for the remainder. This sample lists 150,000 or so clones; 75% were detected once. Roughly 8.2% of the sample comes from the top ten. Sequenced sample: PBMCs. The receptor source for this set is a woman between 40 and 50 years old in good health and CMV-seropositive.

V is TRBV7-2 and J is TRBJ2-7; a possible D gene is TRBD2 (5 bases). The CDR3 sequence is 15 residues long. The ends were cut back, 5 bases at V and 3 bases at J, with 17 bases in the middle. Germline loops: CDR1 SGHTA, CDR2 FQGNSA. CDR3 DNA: TGTGCCAGCAGCATAACTATGGACTCCGACTACGAGCAGTACTTC. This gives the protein CASSITMDSDYEQYF.

For the CDR3, the DNA is TGCGCCAGCAGCACTAGCGCAGGGGAATCCTACGAGCAGTACTTC. Translation: CASSTSAGESYEQYF. The chain links TRBV5-1 to TRBJ2-7, with D tentatively TRBD2 (7 bases). The CDR3 has 15 amino acids. V was cut by 4 bases and J by 1 base, with 15 bases left in between. The germline CDR1 and CDR2 sequences are SGHRS and YFSETQ. Full variable domain (missing parts from reference TRBV5-1 and TRBJ2-7): KAGVTQTPRYLIKTRGQQVTLSCSPISGHRSVSWYQQTPGQGLQFLFEYFSETQRNKGNFPGRFSGRQFSNSRSEMNVSTLELGDSALYLCASSTSAGESYEQYFGPGTRLTVT.

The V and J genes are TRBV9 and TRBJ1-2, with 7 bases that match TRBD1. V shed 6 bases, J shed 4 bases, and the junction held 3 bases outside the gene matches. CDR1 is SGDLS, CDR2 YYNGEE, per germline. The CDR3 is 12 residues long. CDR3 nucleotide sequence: TGTGCCAGCACCGGGACAGCCTATGGCTACACCTTC. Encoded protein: CASTGTAYGYTF.